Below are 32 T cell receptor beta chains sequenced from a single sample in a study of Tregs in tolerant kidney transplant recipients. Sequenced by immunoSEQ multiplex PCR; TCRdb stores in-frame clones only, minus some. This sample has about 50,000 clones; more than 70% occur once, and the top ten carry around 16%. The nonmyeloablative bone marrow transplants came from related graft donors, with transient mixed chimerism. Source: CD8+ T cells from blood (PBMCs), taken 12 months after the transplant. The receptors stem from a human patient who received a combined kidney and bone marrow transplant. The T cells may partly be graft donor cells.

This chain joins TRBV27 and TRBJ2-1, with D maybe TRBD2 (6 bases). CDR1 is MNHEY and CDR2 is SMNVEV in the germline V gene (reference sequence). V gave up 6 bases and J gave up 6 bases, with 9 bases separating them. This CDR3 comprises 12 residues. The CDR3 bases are TGTGCCAGCAGACTAGCTGGCAATGAGCAGTTCTTC. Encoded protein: CASRLAGNEQFF.

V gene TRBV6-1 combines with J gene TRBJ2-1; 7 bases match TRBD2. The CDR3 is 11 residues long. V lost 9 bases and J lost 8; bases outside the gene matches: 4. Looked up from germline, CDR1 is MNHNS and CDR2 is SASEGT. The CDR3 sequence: CARGGVHEQFF. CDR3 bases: TGTGCCAGGGGGGGGGTCCATGAGCAGTTCTTC.

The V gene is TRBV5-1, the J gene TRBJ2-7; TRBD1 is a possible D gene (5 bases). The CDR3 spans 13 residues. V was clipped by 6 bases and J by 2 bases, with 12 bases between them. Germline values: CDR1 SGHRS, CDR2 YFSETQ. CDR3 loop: CASTSTAAYEQYF. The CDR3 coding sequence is TGCGCCAGCACATCGACAGCAGCCTACGAGCAGTACTTC.

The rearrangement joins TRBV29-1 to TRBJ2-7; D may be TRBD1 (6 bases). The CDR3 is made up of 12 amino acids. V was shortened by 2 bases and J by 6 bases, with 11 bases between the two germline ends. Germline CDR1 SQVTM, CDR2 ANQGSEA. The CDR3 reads CSVETGLGEQYF. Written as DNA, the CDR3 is TGCAGCGTTGAAACAGGGCTAGGCGAGCAGTACTTC.

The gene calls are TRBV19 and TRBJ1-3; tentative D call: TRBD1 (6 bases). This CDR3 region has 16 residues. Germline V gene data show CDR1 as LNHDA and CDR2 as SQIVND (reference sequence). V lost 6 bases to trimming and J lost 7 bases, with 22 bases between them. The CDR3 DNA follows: TGTGCCAGTAGCTGGGGACACCCATCATACCTGAACACCATATATTTT. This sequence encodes CASSWGHPSYLNTIYF.

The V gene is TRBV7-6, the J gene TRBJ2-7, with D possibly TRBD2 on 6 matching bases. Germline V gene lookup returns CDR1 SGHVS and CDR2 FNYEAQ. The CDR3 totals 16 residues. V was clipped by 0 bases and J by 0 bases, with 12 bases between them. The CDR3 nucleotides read TGTGCCAGCAGCTTAGCGGGGGGATTGCCCTCCTACGAGCAGTACTTC. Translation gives CASSLAGGLPSYEQYF.

Written as DNA, the CDR3 is TGCAGTGCCAGCTACGAGCAGTACTTC. Its protein is CSASYEQYF. This rearrangement joins TRBV20-1 to TRBJ2-7; D gene ambiguous. CDR1 is DFQATT and CDR2 is SNEGSKA in the germline V gene (reference sequence). V was trimmed by 6 bases and J by 3 bases, leaving 3 bases between them. The CDR3 contains 9 residues.

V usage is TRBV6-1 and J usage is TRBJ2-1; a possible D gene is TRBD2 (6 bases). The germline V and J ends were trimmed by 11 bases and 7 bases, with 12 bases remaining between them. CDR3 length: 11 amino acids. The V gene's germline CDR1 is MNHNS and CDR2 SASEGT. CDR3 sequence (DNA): TGTGCCTATACGGGGGAAAATGAGCAGTTCTTC. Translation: CAYTGENEQFF.

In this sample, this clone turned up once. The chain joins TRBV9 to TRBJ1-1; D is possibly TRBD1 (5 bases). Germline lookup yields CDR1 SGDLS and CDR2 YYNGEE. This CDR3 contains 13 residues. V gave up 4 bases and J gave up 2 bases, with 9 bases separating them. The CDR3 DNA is TGTGCCAGCAGCTCAGGGACTAACACTGAAGCTTTCTTT. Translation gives CASSSGTNTEAFF. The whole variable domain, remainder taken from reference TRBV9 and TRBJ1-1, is DSGVTQTPKHLITATGQRVTLRCSPRSGDLSVYWYQQSLDQGLQFLIQYYNGEERAKGNILERFSAQQFPDLHSELNLSSLELGDSALYFCASSSGTNTEAFFGQGTRLTVV.

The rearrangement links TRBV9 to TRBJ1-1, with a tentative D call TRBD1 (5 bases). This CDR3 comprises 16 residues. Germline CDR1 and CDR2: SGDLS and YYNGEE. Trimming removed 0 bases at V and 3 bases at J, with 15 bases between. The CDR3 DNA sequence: TGTGCCAGCAGCGTAGTTGGCAGGGTATTGGACACTGAAGCTTTCTTT. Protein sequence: CASSVVGRVLDTEAFF. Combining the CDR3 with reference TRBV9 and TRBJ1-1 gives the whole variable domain DSGVTQTPKHLITATGQRVTLRCSPRSGDLSVYWYQQSLDQGLQFLIQYYNGEERAKGNILERFSAQQFPDLHSELNLSSLELGDSALYFCASSVVGRVLDTEAFFGQGTRLTVV.

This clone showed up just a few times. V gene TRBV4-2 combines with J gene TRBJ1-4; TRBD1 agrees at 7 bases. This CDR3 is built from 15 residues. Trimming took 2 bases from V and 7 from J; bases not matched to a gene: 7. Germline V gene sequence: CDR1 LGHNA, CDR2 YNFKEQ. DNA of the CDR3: TGTGCCAGCAGCCAAAAAACGGGGGACAGTGAAAAACTGTTTTTT. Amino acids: CASSQKTGDSEKLFF.

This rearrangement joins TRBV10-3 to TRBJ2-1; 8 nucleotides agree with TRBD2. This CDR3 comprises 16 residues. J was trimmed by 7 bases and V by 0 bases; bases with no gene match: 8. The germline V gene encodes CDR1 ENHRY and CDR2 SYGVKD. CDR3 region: CAISESAGGGKNEQFF. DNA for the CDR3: TGTGCCATCAGTGAGTCGGCGGGGGGAGGAAAGAATGAGCAGTTCTTC.

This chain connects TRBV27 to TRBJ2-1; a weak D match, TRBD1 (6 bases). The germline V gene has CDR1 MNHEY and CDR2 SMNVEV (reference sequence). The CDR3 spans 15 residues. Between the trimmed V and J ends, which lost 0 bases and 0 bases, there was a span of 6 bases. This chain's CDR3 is CASSLSDSSYNEQFF. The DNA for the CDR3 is TGTGCCAGCAGTTTATCGGACAGCTCCTACAATGAGCAGTTCTTC.

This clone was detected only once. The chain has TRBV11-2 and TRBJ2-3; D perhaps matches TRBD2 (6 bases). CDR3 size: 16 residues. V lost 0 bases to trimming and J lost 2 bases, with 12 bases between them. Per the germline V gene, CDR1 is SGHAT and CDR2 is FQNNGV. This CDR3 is CASSLDEDYYTDTQYF. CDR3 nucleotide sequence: TGTGCCAGCAGCTTAGATGAGGACTACTACACAGATACGCAGTATTTT.

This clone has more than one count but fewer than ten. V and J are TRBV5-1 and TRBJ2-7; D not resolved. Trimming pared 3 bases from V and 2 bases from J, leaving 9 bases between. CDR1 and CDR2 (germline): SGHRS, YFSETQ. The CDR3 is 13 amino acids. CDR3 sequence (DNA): TGCGCCAGCAGCTCTAGTGAAGCCTACGAGCAGTACTTC. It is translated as CASSSSEAYEQYF.

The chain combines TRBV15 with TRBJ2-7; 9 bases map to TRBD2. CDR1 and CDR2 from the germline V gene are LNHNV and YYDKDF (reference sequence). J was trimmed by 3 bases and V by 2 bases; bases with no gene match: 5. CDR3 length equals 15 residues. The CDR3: CATSRSKREDYEQYF. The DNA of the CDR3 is TGTGCCACCAGCAGATCTAAGCGGGAGGACTACGAGCAGTACTTC.

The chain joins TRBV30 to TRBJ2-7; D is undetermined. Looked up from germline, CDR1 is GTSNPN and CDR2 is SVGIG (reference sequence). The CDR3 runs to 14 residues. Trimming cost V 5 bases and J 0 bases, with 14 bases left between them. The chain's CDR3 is CAWAKNPASYEQYF. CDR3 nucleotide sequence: TGTGCCTGGGCGAAAAATCCCGCCTCCTACGAGCAGTACTTC.

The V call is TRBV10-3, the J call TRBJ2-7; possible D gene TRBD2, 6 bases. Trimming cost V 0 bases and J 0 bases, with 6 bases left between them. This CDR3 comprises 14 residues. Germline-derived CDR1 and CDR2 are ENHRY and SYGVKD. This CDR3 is CAISESGGSYEQYF. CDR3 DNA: TGTGCCATCAGTGAGTCCGGGGGCTCCTACGAGCAGTACTTC.

CDR3 amino acids: CASSSDGIQYNSPLHF. The CDR3 coding sequence is TGTGCCAGCAGCTCGGACGGGATTCAATATAATTCACCCCTCCACTTT. This chain joins TRBV7-6 and TRBJ1-6, with D unresolved. This CDR3 comprises 16 residues. Germline CDR1 is SGHVS and CDR2 is FNYEAQ. V was clipped by 4 bases and J by 4 bases, with 14 bases between them.

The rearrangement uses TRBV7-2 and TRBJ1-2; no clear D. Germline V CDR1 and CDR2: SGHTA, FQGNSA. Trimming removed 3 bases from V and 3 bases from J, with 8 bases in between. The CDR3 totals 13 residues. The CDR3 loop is CASSFSSDYGYTF. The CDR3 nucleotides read TGTGCCAGCAGCTTTAGCTCGGACTATGGCTACACCTTC. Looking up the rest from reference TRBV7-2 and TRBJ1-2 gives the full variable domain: GAGVSQSPSNKVTEKGKDVELRCDPISGHTALYWYRQSLGQGLEFLIYFQGNSAPDKSGLPSDRFSAERTGGSVSTLTIQRTQQEDSAVYLCASSFSSDYGYTFGSGTRLTVV.

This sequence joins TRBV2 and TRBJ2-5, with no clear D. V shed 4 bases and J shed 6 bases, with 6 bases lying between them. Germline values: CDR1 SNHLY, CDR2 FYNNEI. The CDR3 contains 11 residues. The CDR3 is CASSVPKTQYF. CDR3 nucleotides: TGTGCCAGCAGTGTCCCCAAGACCCAGTACTTC.

The CDR3 nucleotides are TGTGCCAGCAGCTCCCAGAACCTTATCGGGGAGCTGTTTTTT. Protein: CASSSQNLIGELFF. The J gene is TRBJ2-2, the V gene TRBV9; D is uncertain. This CDR3 has 14 amino acids. CDR1 is SGDLS and CDR2 is YYNGEE in the germline V gene. The V and J ends lost 4 bases and 7 bases respectively, with 14 bases between them.

Written as DNA, the CDR3 is TGTGCCAGCAGAACCGGGACATCCTCCTACAATGAGCAGTTCTTC. Residues: CASRTGTSSYNEQFF. This chain joins TRBV28 and TRBJ2-1, with a possible D match to TRBD1 (6 bases). Trimming cost V 6 bases and J 0 bases, with 12 bases left between them. CDR1 is MDHEN, CDR2 SYDVKM, per germline. The CDR3 sequence is 15 residues long. The variable domain in full, completed from reference TRBV28 and TRBJ2-1, reads DVKVTQSSRYLVKRTGEKVFLECVQDMDHENMFWYRQDPGLGLRLIYFSYDVKMKEKGDIPEGYSVSREKKERFSLILESASTNQTSMYLCASRTGTSSYNEQFFGPGTRLTVL.

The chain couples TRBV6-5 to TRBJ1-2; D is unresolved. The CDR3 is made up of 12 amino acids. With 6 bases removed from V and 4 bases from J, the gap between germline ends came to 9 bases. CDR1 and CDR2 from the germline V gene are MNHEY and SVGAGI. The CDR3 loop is CASRTPGYGYTF. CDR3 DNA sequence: TGTGCCAGCAGGACCCCGGGCTATGGCTACACCTTC.

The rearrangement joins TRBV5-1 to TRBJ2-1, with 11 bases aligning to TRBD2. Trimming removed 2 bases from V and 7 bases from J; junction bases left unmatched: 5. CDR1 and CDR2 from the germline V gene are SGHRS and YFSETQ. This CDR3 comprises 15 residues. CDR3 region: CASSLGLAGQNEQFF. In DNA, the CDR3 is TGCGCCAGCAGCTTAGGACTAGCGGGTCAGAATGAGCAGTTCTTC.

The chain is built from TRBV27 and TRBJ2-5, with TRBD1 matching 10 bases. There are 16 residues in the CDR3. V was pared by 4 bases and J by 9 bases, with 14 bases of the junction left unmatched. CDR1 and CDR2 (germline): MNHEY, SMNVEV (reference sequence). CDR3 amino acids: CASSSQKDRGGMAQYF. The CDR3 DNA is TGTGCCAGCAGTTCACAAAAGGACAGGGGGGGTATGGCCCAGTACTTC.

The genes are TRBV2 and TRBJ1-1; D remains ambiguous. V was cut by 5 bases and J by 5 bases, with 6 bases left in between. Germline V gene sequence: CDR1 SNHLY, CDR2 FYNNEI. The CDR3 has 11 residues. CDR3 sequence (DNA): TGTGCCAGCAGTACCGGGACTGAAGCTTTCTTT. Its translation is CASSTGTEAFF.

The CDR3 loop is CASSWDRGPMNTEAFF. DNA for the CDR3: TGTGCCAGCAGCTGGGACAGGGGGCCCATGAACACTGAAGCTTTCTTT. The chain is built from TRBV28 and TRBJ1-1, with TRBD1 matching over 12 bases. The V gene end was trimmed by 6 bases and the J gene end by 0 bases; junction bases not matched to a gene: 5. Germline CDR1 reads MDHEN; CDR2 reads SYDVKM. The CDR3 is 16 residues long.

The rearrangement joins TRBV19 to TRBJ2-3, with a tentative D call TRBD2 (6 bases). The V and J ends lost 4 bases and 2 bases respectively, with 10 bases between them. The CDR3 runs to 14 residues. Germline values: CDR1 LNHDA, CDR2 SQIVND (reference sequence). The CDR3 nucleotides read TGTGCCAGTAGTACGGGACTGTTCACAGATACGCAGTATTTT. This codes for CASSTGLFTDTQYF. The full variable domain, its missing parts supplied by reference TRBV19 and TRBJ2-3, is DGGITQSPKYLFRKEGQNVTLSCEQNLNHDAMYWYRQDPGQGLRLIYYSQIVNDFQKGDIAEGYSVSREKKESFPLTVTSAQKNPTAFYLCASSTGLFTDTQYFGPGTRLTVL.

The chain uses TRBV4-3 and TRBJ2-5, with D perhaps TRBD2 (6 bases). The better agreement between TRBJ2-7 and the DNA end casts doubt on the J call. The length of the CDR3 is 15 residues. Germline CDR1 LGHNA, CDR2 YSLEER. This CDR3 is CASSQDRSGPYEQYF. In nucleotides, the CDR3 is TGCGCCAGCAGCCAAGATAGGAGCGGGCCCTACGAGCAGTACTTC.

The CDR3 protein is CASSLVPGMETQYF. CDR3 coding DNA: TGTGCCAGCAGCTTAGTACCAGGGATGGAGACCCAGTACTTC. This chain connects TRBV11-2 to TRBJ2-5; possibly TRBD1 for D (5 bases). With 1 base removed from V and 5 bases from J, the gap between germline ends came to 11 bases. This CDR3 contains 14 residues. Germline V CDR1 and CDR2: SGHAT, FQNNGV. Full variable domain (rest looked up from reference TRBV11-2 and TRBJ2-5): EAGVAQSPRYKIIEKRQSVAFWCNPISGHATLYWYQQILGQGPKLLIQFQNNGVVDDSQLPKDRFSAERLKGVDSTLKIQPAKLEDSAVYLCASSLVPGMETQYFGPGTRLLVL.

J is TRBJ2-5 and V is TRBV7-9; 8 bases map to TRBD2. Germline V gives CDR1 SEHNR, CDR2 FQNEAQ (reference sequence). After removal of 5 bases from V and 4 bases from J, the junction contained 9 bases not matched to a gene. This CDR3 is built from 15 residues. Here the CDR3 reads CASSPLGLALETQYF. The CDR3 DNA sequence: TGTGCCAGCAGCCCACTAGGACTAGCCTTAGAGACCCAGTACTTC.